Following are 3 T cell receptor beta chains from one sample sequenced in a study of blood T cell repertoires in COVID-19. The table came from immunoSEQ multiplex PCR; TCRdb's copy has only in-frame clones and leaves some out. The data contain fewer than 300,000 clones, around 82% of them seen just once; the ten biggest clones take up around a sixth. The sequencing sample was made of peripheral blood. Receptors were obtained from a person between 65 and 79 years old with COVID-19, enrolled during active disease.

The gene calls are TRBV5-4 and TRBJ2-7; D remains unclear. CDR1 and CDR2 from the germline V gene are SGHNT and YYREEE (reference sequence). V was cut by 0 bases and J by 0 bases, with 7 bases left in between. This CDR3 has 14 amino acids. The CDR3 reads CASSLGTYSYEQYF. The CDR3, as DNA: TGTGCCAGCAGCTTGGGAACATACTCCTACGAGCAGTACTTC.

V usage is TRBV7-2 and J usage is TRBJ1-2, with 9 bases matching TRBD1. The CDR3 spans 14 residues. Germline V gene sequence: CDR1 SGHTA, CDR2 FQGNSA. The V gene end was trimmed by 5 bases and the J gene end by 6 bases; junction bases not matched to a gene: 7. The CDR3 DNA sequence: TGTGCCAGCAGCCTTGGACAGGGGATAAATGGCTACACCTTC. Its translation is CASSLGQGINGYTF. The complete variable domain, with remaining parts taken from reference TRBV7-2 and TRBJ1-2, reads GAGVSQSPSNKVTEKGKDVELRCDPISGHTALYWYRQSLGQGLEFLIYFQGNSAPDKSGLPSDRFSAERTGGSVSTLTIQRTQQEDSAVYLCASSLGQGINGYTFGSGTRLTVV.

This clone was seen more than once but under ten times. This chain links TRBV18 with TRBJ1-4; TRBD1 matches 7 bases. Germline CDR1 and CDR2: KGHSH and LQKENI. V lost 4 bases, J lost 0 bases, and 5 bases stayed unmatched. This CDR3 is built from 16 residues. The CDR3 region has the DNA TGTGCCAGCTCACGAGACCAGGGGGCAACTAATGAAAAACTGTTTTTT. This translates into CASSRDQGATNEKLFF.